This TCR beta chain originates from a study of glioma-infiltrating T cells after dendritic cell vaccination. Profiling relied on immunoSEQ multiplex PCR, and the TCRdb table lists in-frame clones only, not all of them. The sample carries roughly 51,000 clones, less than 90% recorded once. Here the sequenced sample was blood, taken before dendritic cell vaccination. The source of this sequence is a human donor with glioblastoma.

CDR3 in amino acids: CASSHGTQTTAEAFF. As DNA, the CDR3 is TGTGCCAGCAGCCACGGGACACAAACCACGGCGGAAGCTTTCTTT. V and J are TRBV6-6 and TRBJ1-1, with D possibly TRBD1 on 6 matching bases. From germline, CDR1 is MNHNY and CDR2 SVGAGI (reference sequence). The CDR3 spans 15 residues. Between the trimmed V and J ends, which lost 6 bases and 8 bases, there was a span of 22 bases.